This TCR beta chain was documented in a study of blood T cell dynamics during melanoma immunotherapy. Overall study: Metastatic melanoma patients received first-line pembrolizumab or nivolumab plus ipilimumab.

Losses at the gene ends were 7 bases for V and 2 bases for J; bases not matched to a gene: 8. Germline V CDR1 and CDR2: SEHNR, FQNEAQ (reference sequence). The CDR3 covers 16 residues. Noted time point: pre-treatment baseline. Prior systemic cancer therapy, immunosuppressant use and other active malignancies excluded patients. DNA loading was fixed at about 0.35 ug for all bulk PBMC samples. TCRdb keeps only in-frame clones here, not all; method: immunoSEQ multiplex PCR. The sample includes approximately 25,000 clones, approximately 90% of them seen just once. The clonotype comes from a human donor with melanoma. Sequencing used blood, obtained from a patient treated with checkpoint blockade. This sequence joins TRBV7-9 and TRBJ2-5; 12 nucleotides match TRBD2. The CDR3 nucleotides are TGTGCCAGCAACCGACTAGCGGGAGTTGGTCAAGAGACCCAGTACTTC. This codes for CASNRLAGVGQETQYF.